The rows below give T cell receptor beta chains drawn from one sample of a study of blood T cell repertoires in COVID-19. Some clones are missing from TCRdb's copy, which holds only in-frame ones; the method was immunoSEQ multiplex PCR. The data contain about 330,000 clones, almost 85% of them singletons. The sequencing input was peripheral blood. The receptors come from a human donor in a cohort sampled during active COVID-19. Each CDR3 is given with its conserved first and last residue. A D gene is named only where the DNA matches it firmly. Clone size, where shown, is once, few, many, or a class for clones that have expanded.

CDR3 length	D gene	V gene	clone size	J gene	CDR3 protein	CDR3 DNA
15	TRBD1	TRBV5-1	.	TRBJ2-7	CASSWEGQGAYEQYF	TGCGCCAGCAGCTGGGAGGGACAGGGGGCCTACGAGCAGTACTTC
14	.	TRBV6-5	.	TRBJ1-2	CASTSRGANYGYTF	TGTGCCAGCACCAGTCGGGGGGCTAACTATGGCTACACCTTC
16	.	TRBV6-1	.	TRBJ1-6	CASSEASGGVNSPLHF	TGTGCCAGCAGTGAAGCGAGTGGGGGCGTGAACTCACCCCTCCACTTT
14	.	TRBV19	.	TRBJ1-1	CASSIRQRNTEAFF	TGTGCCAGTAGTATAAGACAGAGGAACACTGAAGCTTTCTTT
14	TRBD2	TRBV5-1	.	TRBJ2-7	CASTPSGGGVEQYF	TGCGCCAGCACCCCTAGCGGGGGGGGAGTCGAGCAGTACTTC
15	.	TRBV29-1	.	TRBJ2-3	CSVEAGTPITDTQYF	TGCAGCGTTGAGGCAGGTACTCCCATCACAGATACGCAGTATTTT
15	TRBD1	TRBV7-6	.	TRBJ1-2	CASSARQGDSLANTF	TGTGCCAGCAGCGCTCGTCAGGGGGACAGCCTGGCCAACACCTTC
12	.	TRBV5-1	.	TRBJ1-1	CASSLAQGEAFF	TGCGCCAGCAGCTTGGCCCAGGGTGAAGCTTTCTTT
16	TRBD1	TRBV5-4	.	TRBJ2-7	CASSSDRARQWDEQYF	TGTGCCAGCAGTTCGGACAGGGCACGCCAGTGGGACGAGCAGTACTTC
14	.	TRBV6-5	.	TRBJ1-2	CASSRNTGSHGYTF	TGTGCCAGCAGTCGTAATACAGGGTCACATGGCTACACCTTC
14	.	TRBV6-5	once	TRBJ1-4	CASSYAGINEKLFF	TGTGCCAGCAGCTATGCGGGTATTAATGAAAAACTGTTTTTT
12	.	TRBV29-1	.	TRBJ1-2	CSVTRGDYGYTF	TGCAGTGTTACGCGGGGGGACTATGGCTACACCTTC
14	.	TRBV5-3	.	TRBJ2-1	CARSFHKQNNEQFF	TGTGCCAGAAGCTTCCATAAACAGAACAATGAGCAGTTCTTC
13	TRBD2	TRBV29-1	.	TRBJ2-7	CSVQGLISYEQYF	TGCAGCGTTCAGGGACTAATTTCTTACGAGCAGTACTTC
13	.	TRBV24-1	.	TRBJ2-5	CATARRVQETQYF	TGTGCCACAGCCCGGAGGGTCCAAGAGACCCAGTACTTC
13	.	TRBV6-4	.	TRBJ1-1	CASSDSRGTEAFF	TGTGCCAGCAGTGACTCTCGGGGCACTGAAGCTTTCTTT
15	TRBD2	TRBV27	.	TRBJ2-7	CASSLGGGIGYEQYF	TGTGCCAGCAGTTTAGGCGGGGGTATCGGATACGAGCAGTACTTC
13	.	TRBV28	.	TRBJ2-1	CASSLNSYNEQFF	TGTGCCAGCAGTTTAAACAGCTACAATGAGCAGTTCTTC
15	.	TRBV30	.	TRBJ1-1	CAWRTAAGVFAEAFF	TGTGCCTGGAGGACGGCCGCAGGGGTGTTCGCTGAAGCTTTCTTT
15	.	TRBV11-2	.	TRBJ1-4	CASSLSPGQREKLFF	TGTGCCAGCAGCTTATCCCCCGGACAACGTGAAAAACTGTTTTTT
15	TRBD1	TRBV30	.	TRBJ2-2	CAWRPGGANTGELFF	TGTGCCTGGAGGCCAGGGGGTGCAAACACCGGGGAGCTGTTTTTT
13	.	TRBV13	.	TRBJ1-1	CASSVDRISEAFF	TGTGCCAGCAGCGTCGACAGGATCTCTGAAGCTTTCTTT
13	.	TRBV5-4	.	TRBJ2-3	CASSGGAADTQYF	TGTGCCAGCAGCGGGGGGGCGGCAGATACGCAGTATTTT
14	.	TRBV5-1	.	TRBJ2-1	CASRSDSSYNEQFF	TGCGCCAGCAGGTCGGACAGCTCCTACAATGAGCAGTTCTTC
17	TRBD2	TRBV11-2	.	TRBJ2-3	CASSLAIQRGATDTQYF	TGTGCCAGCAGCTTAGCGATCCAGCGGGGGGCAACAGATACGCAGTATTTT
13	TRBD1	TRBV6-4	.	TRBJ1-1	CASSSTGSTEAFF	TGTGCCAGCAGTTCGACAGGGAGCACTGAAGCTTTCTTT
14	.	TRBV5-1	.	TRBJ1-1	CASSLGGSNTEAFF	TGCGCCAGCAGCTTGGGAGGGAGCAACACTGAAGCTTTCTTT
12	.	TRBV5-5	.	TRBJ1-2	CASSFEIYGYTF	TGTGCCAGCAGCTTCGAGATCTATGGCTACACCTTC
13	.	TRBV11-1	.	TRBJ1-1	CASSLLKSTEAFF	TGTGCCAGCAGCTTATTAAAGAGCACTGAAGCTTTCTTT
18	TRBD1	TRBV15	once	TRBJ1-4	CATSRTPPGTGFNEKLFF	TGTGCCACCAGCAGAACTCCCCCCGGGACAGGCTTTAATGAAAAACTGTTTTTT
13	.	TRBV30	.	TRBJ1-1	CAWSGGGGLEAFF	TGTGCCTGGAGTGGGGGTGGAGGGCTTGAAGCTTTCTTT
14	.	TRBV7-2	once	TRBJ1-5	CASSFRTGNQPQHF	TGTGCCAGCAGCTTTAGGACGGGAAATCAGCCCCAGCATTTT
13	.	TRBV7-9	.	TRBJ2-5	CASSLGPGETQYF	TGTGCCAGCAGCTTAGGCCCCGGGGAGACCCAGTACTTC
11	TRBD1	TRBV20-1	few	TRBJ2-5	CSADREETQYF	TGCAGTGCGGACAGGGAGGAGACCCAGTACTTC
12	.	TRBV6-5	.	TRBJ2-7	CASRSGVAEQYF	TGTGCCAGCAGATCAGGGGTAGCCGAGCAGTACTTC
11	.	TRBV2	many	TRBJ1-1	CAGGVRNEAFF	TGTGCCGGGGGGGTCCGCAATGAAGCTTTCTTT
17	TRBD2	TRBV4-1	.	TRBJ2-3	CASSQGASGGAIVTQYF	TGCGCCAGCAGCCAAGGCGCTAGCGGGGGGGCAATAGTTACGCAGTATTTT
14	TRBD1	TRBV29-1	.	TRBJ1-2	CSVVPLTGGNGYTF	TGCAGCGTTGTCCCCTTGACAGGGGGAAATGGCTACACCTTC
15	TRBD1	TRBV24-1	.	TRBJ1-5	CATSPTGAGNQPQHF	TGTGCCACCAGTCCGACAGGGGCCGGCAATCAGCCCCAGCATTTT
14	.	TRBV19	.	TRBJ2-7	CASSRQLKAYEQYF	TGTGCCAGTAGTCGCCAACTAAAGGCCTACGAGCAGTACTTC
13	TRBD1	TRBV7-8	.	TRBJ2-7	CASSIGTGGEQYF	TGTGCCAGCAGCATAGGGACAGGGGGCGAGCAGTACTTC
15	.	TRBV5-6	.	TRBJ2-2	CASSFGASGAGELFF	TGTGCCAGCAGCTTTGGGGCCTCTGGGGCCGGGGAGCTGTTTTTT
13	.	TRBV30	.	TRBJ1-5	CAWSTASNQPQHF	TGTGCCTGGAGTACAGCTAGCAATCAGCCCCAGCATTTT
14	.	TRBV5-8	.	TRBJ1-2	CASSLVDSYYGYTF	TGTGCCAGCAGCTTGGTAGACAGCTACTATGGCTACACCTTC
13	.	TRBV5-4	.	TRBJ2-7	CASSLGRGLEQYF	TGTGCCAGCAGCTTGGGGAGAGGGCTCGAGCAGTACTTC
18	.	TRBV20-1	.	TRBJ2-7	CSASLSSRRLDALYEQYF	TGCAGTGCTAGTCTCTCCTCTAGGCGGCTAGACGCGTTATACGAGCAGTACTTC
16	TRBD1	TRBV10-3	.	TRBJ1-1	CAISEGRGQGVPEAFF	TGTGCCATCAGTGAGGGGAGGGGACAGGGTGTTCCTGAAGCTTTCTTT
14	.	TRBV5-4	.	TRBJ2-7	CASSSEGRSYEQYF	TGTGCCAGCAGCTCGGAGGGCAGGAGCTACGAGCAGTACTTC
13	.	TRBV24-1	.	TRBJ1-3	CATSDITGNTIYF	TGTGCCACCAGTGATATAACAGGAAACACCATATATTTT
12	.	TRBV24-1	.	TRBJ1-5	CATSDPSGPQHF	TGTGCCACCAGTGACCCCTCGGGTCCCCAGCATTTT
11	.	TRBV29-1	.	TRBJ2-1	CSVGHVSEQFF	TGCAGCGTTGGACACGTTTCTGAGCAGTTCTTC
16	TRBD1	TRBV4-2	.	TRBJ2-7	CASNPFPGQGGKEQYF	TGTGCCAGCAATCCCTTCCCAGGACAGGGCGGTAAGGAGCAGTACTTC
15	TRBD1	TRBV28	.	TRBJ1-5	CASKNGQGGNQPQHF	TGTGCCAGTAAGAATGGACAGGGGGGCAATCAGCCCCAGCATTTT
13	.	TRBV9	.	TRBJ1-2	CASSESSGNGYTF	TGTGCCAGCAGCGAATCCAGCGGGAATGGCTACACCTTC
13	.	TRBV6-5	.	TRBJ1-5	CASTRGGGQPQHF	TGTGCCAGCACCCGGGGGGGCGGTCAGCCCCAGCATTTT
15	TRBD1	TRBV6-1	.	TRBJ1-2	CASSEAGQGAYGYTF	TGTGCCAGCAGTGAAGCTGGGCAGGGGGCATATGGCTACACCTTC